Each of the 18 T cell receptor beta chains below was sequenced from the same sample in a study of human T cells and chemical hapten exposure. Each CDR3 protein gets one entry after TCRdb re-called the RACE reads with MiXCR. Of around 120,000 distinct CDR3 sequences in the sample, about 10% are singletons; the top ten hold roughly 3.3%. The time point is: patch test 1, 2 weeks after DPC sensitization. Treatment reported: therapeutic diphenylcyclopropenone sensitization with weekly scalp DPC. The source material was whole blood, sampled in connection with sensitization to the hapten diphenylcyclopropenone (DPC). Receptor source: a woman aged 40 to 49 with alopecia areata. Some clones in this sample may be carry-over from other donors' samples.

This clonotype was counted many times. The chain links TRBV6-2 or TRBV6-3 to TRBJ1-2; D unclear. The CDR3 length is 11 residues. Germline CDR1 and CDR2: MNHEY and SVGEGT. The V end was cut by 2 bases, the J end by 10 bases, with 8 bases between. The CDR3 nucleotides are TGTGCCAGCAGTTACGGTGGATACTACACCTTC. Translated, it gives CASSYGGYYTF.

The table lists this clonotype with many counts. The V and J genes are TRBV29-1 and TRBJ2-3; TRBD2 matches at 7 bases. Germline V gene data show CDR1 as SQVTM and CDR2 as ANQGSEA. The CDR3 runs 12 residues. The V gene end was trimmed by 7 bases and the J gene end by 5 bases; junction bases not matched to a gene: 6. The CDR3 DNA reads TGCAGCGGAGGGAGGGCCGGAGATACGCAGTATTTT. Amino acids: CSGGRAGDTQYF.

J is TRBJ2-1 and V is TRBV20-1; D uncertain. Germline V gene data show CDR1 as DFQATT and CDR2 as SNEGSKA (reference sequence). The CDR3 runs to 14 residues. Trimming left V 3 bases short and J 0 bases short, with 9 bases between. The CDR3 loop is CSASWALSYNEQFF. The CDR3 DNA sequence: TGCAGTGCTAGTTGGGCGCTCTCCTACAATGAGCAGTTCTTC.

The chain employs TRBV20-1 and TRBJ2-5, with 16 bases lining up with TRBD2. This CDR3 is 14 amino acids long. CDR1 DFQATT and CDR2 SNEGSKA come from the germline V gene (reference sequence). Trimming cost V 6 bases and J 3 bases; bases outside gene matches: 1. The CDR3 here is CSAGTSGGEETQYF. The CDR3 DNA is TGCAGTGCCGGGACTAGCGGGGGGGAAGAGACCCAGTACTTC.

This clonotype came up many times. The J gene is TRBJ2-7, the V gene TRBV30; either TRBD1 or TRBD2 may fit D (6 bases each). CDR3 length: 13 residues. Looked up from germline, CDR1 is GTSNPN and CDR2 is SVGIG (reference sequence). V lost 3 bases and J lost 7, with 16 bases in between. The CDR3 sequence is CAWSGPGAQEQYF. The DNA for the CDR3 is TGTGCCTGGAGCGGCCCGGGGGCGCAAGAGCAGTACTTC. Full variable domain (rest looked up from reference TRBV30 and TRBJ2-7): SQTIHQWPATLVQPVGSPLSLECTVEGTSNPNLYWYRQAAGRGLQLLFYSVGIGQISSEVPQNLSASRPQDRQFILSSKKLLLSDSGFYLCAWSGPGAQEQYFGPGTRLTVT.

This chain links TRBV7-8 with TRBJ1-1; D call uncertain. Germline V gene data show CDR1 as SGHVS and CDR2 as FQNEAQ. This CDR3 is built from 14 residues. With 0 bases removed from V and 3 bases from J, the gap between germline ends came to 8 bases. CDR3 protein: CASSLASAYTEAFF. CDR3 in DNA: TGTGCCAGCAGCTTAGCTTCGGCCTACACTGAAGCTTTCTTT.

A word on this clonotype: A read error may be the cause here, since a much bigger clone is one base away. The V gene is TRBV6-6, the J gene TRBJ2-7, with 8 positions matching TRBD1. The CDR3 is 16 amino acids. Losses at the gene ends were 7 bases for V and 2 bases for J; bases not matched to a gene: 13. Germline CDR1 is MNHNY and CDR2 is SVGAGI (reference sequence). CDR3 in amino acids: CASTLSHGTGTYEQYF. DNA of the CDR3: TGTGCCAGCACTTTATCCCACGGGACAGGCACCTACGAGCAGTACTTC.

This clonotype occurred a few times. The chain carries TRBV5-1 and TRBJ2-1; TRBD1 agrees at 7 bases. The junction had 15 bases not matched to a gene; V was cut back by 4 bases and J by 8 bases. Germline CDR1 and CDR2: SGHRS and YFSETQ. The length of the CDR3 is 16 residues. The CDR3 protein is CASSPHPDRPEDEQFF. CDR3 DNA: TGCGCCAGCAGCCCCCACCCGGACAGGCCCGAGGATGAGCAGTTCTTC.

This clonotype was found a few times. This chain links TRBV5-1 with TRBJ2-7; 7 bases are shared with TRBD2. V shed 5 bases and J 2 bases; nucleotides not matched to a gene: 10. Per the germline V gene, CDR1 is SGHRS and CDR2 is YFSETQ. This CDR3 has 15 amino acids. CDR3 loop: CASRLTSSGAYEQYF. DNA of the CDR3: TGCGCCAGCAGATTGACGTCTAGCGGTGCCTACGAGCAGTACTTC. Full variable domain (remainder filled in from reference TRBV5-1 and TRBJ2-7): KAGVTQTPRYLIKTRGQQVTLSCSPISGHRSVSWYQQTPGQGLQFLFEYFSETQRNKGNFPGRFSGRQFSNSRSEMNVSTLELGDSALYLCASRLTSSGAYEQYFGPGTRLTVT.

The rearrangement links TRBV18 to TRBJ2-2, with a weak D call TRBD1 (6 bases). Germline CDR1 reads KGHSH; CDR2 reads LQKENI. This CDR3 has 15 residues. V was clipped by 2 bases and J by 7 bases, with 14 bases between them. CDR3 protein: CASSPIQGARGELFF. The CDR3, as DNA: TGTGCCAGCTCACCAATACAGGGAGCCCGCGGGGAGCTGTTTTTT.

V usage is TRBV29-1 and J usage is TRBJ1-2; D is perhaps TRBD1 (6 bases). Trimming shortened V by 5 bases and J by 5 bases, and 9 bases separated the two germline ends. This CDR3 has 11 amino acids. Germline V CDR1 and CDR2: SQVTM, ANQGSEA. CDR3: CSVNTGYGYTF. The CDR3 DNA reads TGCAGCGTTAATACAGGGTATGGCTACACCTTC.

This clonotype was detected only a few times. V and J are TRBV18 and TRBJ1-1; a weak D match, TRBD1 (5 bases). This CDR3 has 12 residues. The V end lost 10 bases, the J end lost 2 bases, and 11 bases lay between the germline ends. Germline V CDR1 and CDR2: KGHSH, LQKENI. The DNA for the CDR3 is TGTGCCACCGGGACCCTCAACACTGAAGCTTTCTTT. Its protein is CATGTLNTEAFF.

The chain uses TRBV4-3 and TRBJ2-3; D possibly uses TRBD1 or TRBD2 (6 bases each). V lost 4 bases and J lost 6, with 20 bases in between. CDR3 length: 16 amino acids. Germline CDR1 reads LGHNA; CDR2 reads YSLEER. The CDR3 DNA reads TGCGCCAGCAGCCTATCGTCATCGGGGGCCGCGGATACGCAGTATTTT. Translation: CASSLSSSGAADTQYF.

The chain employs TRBV20-1 and TRBJ2-5, with D maybe TRBD1 (6 bases). The CDR3 extends over 12 amino acids. V lost 6 bases and J lost 9, with 17 bases in between. Germline V gene lookup returns CDR1 DFQATT and CDR2 SNEGSKA (reference sequence). DNA for the CDR3: TGCAGTGCGCACCAGGGGCCACCGGCCCAGTACTTC. Its translation is CSAHQGPPAQYF.

This clonotype was detected many times. The chain couples TRBV7-2 to TRBJ2-3; the D gene is possibly TRBD2 (5 bases). The CDR3 consists of 14 residues. Germline assignment: CDR1 SGHTA and CDR2 FQGNSA. Trimming removed 7 bases at V and 0 bases at J, with 11 bases between. In DNA, the CDR3 is TGTGCCAGCACAGCGGAAACTAGCACAGATACGCAGTATTTT. It codes for CASTAETSTDTQYF.

The V call is TRBV11-1, the J call TRBJ1-2; 9 bases are shared with TRBD1. Germline V gene lookup returns CDR1 SGHAT and CDR2 FQDESV (reference sequence). The CDR3 is made up of 13 amino acids. The V and J ends lost 5 bases and 8 bases, in that order; junction bases with no gene match: 6. Written as DNA, the CDR3 is TGTGCCAGCAGCCTACAGGGGGCTCGGGGCTACACCTTC. Its translation: CASSLQGARGYTF.

This clonotype was found many times. The chain recombines TRBV7-9 with TRBJ1-4; tentatively, D is TRBD1 (5 bases). CDR1 SEHNR and CDR2 FQNEAQ come from the germline V gene (reference sequence). This CDR3 has 11 amino acids. CDR3 protein: CAWGTNEKLFF. The CDR3 DNA follows: TGTGCGTGGGGGACTAATGAAAAACTGTTTTTT.

The chain is built from TRBV27 and TRBJ1-2; a possible D gene is TRBD1 (6 bases). The germline CDR1 and CDR2 sequences are MNHEY and SMNVEV (reference sequence). V lost 4 bases and J lost 2, with 11 bases in between. The CDR3 runs to 14 residues. Written as DNA, the CDR3 is TGTGCCAGCAGTTCCATCGACAGGAACTATGGCTACACCTTC. It is translated as CASSSIDRNYGYTF.